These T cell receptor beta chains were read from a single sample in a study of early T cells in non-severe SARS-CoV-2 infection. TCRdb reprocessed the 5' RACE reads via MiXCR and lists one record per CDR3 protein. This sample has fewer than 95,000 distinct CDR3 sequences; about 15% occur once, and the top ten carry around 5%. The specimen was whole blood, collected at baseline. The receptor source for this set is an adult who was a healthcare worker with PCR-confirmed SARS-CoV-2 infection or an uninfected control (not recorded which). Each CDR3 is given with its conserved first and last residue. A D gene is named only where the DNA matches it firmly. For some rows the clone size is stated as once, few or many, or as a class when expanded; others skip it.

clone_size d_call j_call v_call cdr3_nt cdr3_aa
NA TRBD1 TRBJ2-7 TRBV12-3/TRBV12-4 TGTGCCAGCGGACGACAGGGGGGAAACTACGAGCAGTACTTC CASGRQGGNYEQYF
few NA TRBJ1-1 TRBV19 TGTGCCAGGCAGAGCCGGGACCCGGGCACTGAAGCTTTCTTT CARQSRDPGTEAFF
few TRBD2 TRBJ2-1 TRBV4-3 TGCGCCAGCAGCCAAAGGTGGGCGGGAGGGAACTACAATGAGCAGTTCTTC CASSQRWAGGNYNEQFF
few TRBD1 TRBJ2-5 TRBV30 TGTGCCTGGAGTGTACGGCCAGGGGGTTTCGAGACCCAGTACTTC CAWSVRPGGFETQYF
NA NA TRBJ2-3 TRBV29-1 TGCAGCGTTGAGGTACGCCCCGCAGATACGCAGTATTTT CSVEVRPADTQYF
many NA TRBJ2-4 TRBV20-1 TGCAGTGCTAGAAGGGAGAAGCTCGCCAAAAACATTCAGTACTTC CSARREKLAKNIQYF
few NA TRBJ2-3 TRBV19 TGTGCCAGTAGTACCTCAGGTGCTGGCGATACGCAGTATTTT CASSTSGAGDTQYF
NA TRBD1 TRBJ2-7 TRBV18 TGTGCCAGCTCAGCCCCACAGGGACAGGGAACCTACGAGCAGTACTTC CASSAPQGQGTYEQYF
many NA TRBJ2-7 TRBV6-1 TGTGCCCTCGCCCAGGACCCGGGGTCCTACGAGCAGTACTTC CALAQDPGSYEQYF
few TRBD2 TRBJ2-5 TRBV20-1 TGCAGTGCTACAAGGGAGGGGAGCGGGGCACCAGAGACCCAGTACTTC CSATREGSGAPETQYF
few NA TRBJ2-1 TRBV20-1 TGCAGTGCTAGAGACCCGTACAATGAGCAGTTCTTC CSARDPYNEQFF
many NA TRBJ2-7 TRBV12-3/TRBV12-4 TGTGCCAGCAGTACTAAATACGAGCAGTACTTC CASSTKYEQYF
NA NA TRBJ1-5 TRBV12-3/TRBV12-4 TGTGCCAGCAACCACCAGGGCAGGGAAGGCAATCAGCCCCAGCATTTT CASNHQGREGNQPQHF
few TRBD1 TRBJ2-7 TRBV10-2 TGCGCCAGCAGTAAAACAGGGGGGTCCTTGGAGCAGTACTTC CASSKTGGSLEQYF
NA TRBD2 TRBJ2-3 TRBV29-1 TGCAGCGTTGGGACTAGACTCACAGATACGCAGTATTTT CSVGTRLTDTQYF
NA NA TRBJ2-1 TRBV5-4 TGTGCCAGCAGCGCGCCGGGGGAAGGGAACAATGAGCAGTTCTTC CASSAPGEGNNEQFF
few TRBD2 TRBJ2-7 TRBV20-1 TGCAGTGCTCGGGGACTAGCGGGCAACTACGAGCAGTACTTC CSARGLAGNYEQYF
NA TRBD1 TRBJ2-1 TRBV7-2 TGTGTCAGCAGCTCACACAGCAGGGGGTGGGATGAGCAGTTCTTC CVSSSHSRGWDEQFF
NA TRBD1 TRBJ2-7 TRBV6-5 TGTGCCAGCAGTTTTGGGACAGGGTACGAGCAGTACTTC CASSFGTGYEQYF
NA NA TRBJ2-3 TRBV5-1 TGCGCCAGCAGCTTGGATGCCGGGGATACGCAGTATTTT CASSLDAGDTQYF
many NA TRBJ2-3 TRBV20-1 TGCAGTGCCCGAGAAGACACAGATACGCAGTATTTT CSAREDTDTQYF
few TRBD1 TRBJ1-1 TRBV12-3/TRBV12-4 TGTGCCAGCAGTTTCCTGGACAGGGTGGTAGCTTTCTTT CASSFLDRVVAFF
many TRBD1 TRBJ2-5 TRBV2 TGTGCCAGAAAGCCGGGACAGCAAGAGACCCAGTACTTC CARKPGQQETQYF
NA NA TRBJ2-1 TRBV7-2 TGTGCCAGCAGCTCTATTCCCCAGGGCGGAGGTGAGCAGTTCTTC CASSSIPQGGGEQFF
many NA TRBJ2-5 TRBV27 TGTGCCACACGAGAAGAGACCCAGTACTTC CATREETQYF
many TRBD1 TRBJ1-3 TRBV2 TGTGCCAGCGGGACAGGTGGAAACACCATATATTTT CASGTGGNTIYF
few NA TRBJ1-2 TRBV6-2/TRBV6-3 TGTGCCAGCAGATACCTTAACTATGGCTACACCTTC CASRYLNYGYTF
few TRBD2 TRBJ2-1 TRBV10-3 TGTGCCATCAGTGAGTCGACCAGCGGGAGGGATGAGCAGTTCTTC CAISESTSGRDEQFF
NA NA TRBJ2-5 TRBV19 TGTGCCAGTAGTATGCAGGGGAAGACCCAGTACTTC CASSMQGKTQYF
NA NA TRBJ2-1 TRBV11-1 TGTGCCAGCAGTCGGGCAGGGCCTACCAATGAGCAGTTCTTC CASSRAGPTNEQFF
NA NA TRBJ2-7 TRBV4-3 TGCGCCAGCAGCCGAACAGACTCGCACCGGAGGGAGCAGTACTTC CASSRTDSHRREQYF
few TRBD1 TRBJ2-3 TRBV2 TGTGCCAGCAGTGAATTCGGACAGGAAAACACAGATACGCAGTATTTT CASSEFGQENTDTQYF
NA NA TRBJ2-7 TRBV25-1 TGTGCCAGCAGTGCGCGGGGTTACGAGCAGTACTTC CASSARGYEQYF
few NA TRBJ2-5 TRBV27 TGTGCCAGCAGCCTGGGGGCCTGGGGGACCCAGTACTTC CASSLGAWGTQYF
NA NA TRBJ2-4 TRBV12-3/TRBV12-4 TGTGCCAGCAGTTTCGGGGTCGTCGGTCTGTCCAAAAACATTCAGTACTTC CASSFGVVGLSKNIQYF
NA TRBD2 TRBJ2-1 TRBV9 TGTGCCAGCAGCGCCGGGACTAGCGGTTTTGAGCAGTTCTTC CASSAGTSGFEQFF
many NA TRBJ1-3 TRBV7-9 TGTGCCAGCAGCCCACAGGGAAACACCATATATTTT CASSPQGNTIYF
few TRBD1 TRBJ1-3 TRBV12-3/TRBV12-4 TGTGCCAGCAGTCCAAGAACAGGGGAAGGAAACACCATATATTTT CASSPRTGEGNTIYF
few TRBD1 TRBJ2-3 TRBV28 TGTGCCAGCAGCCTCCCGGGACAGGGGTCAGATACGCAGTATTTT CASSLPGQGSDTQYF
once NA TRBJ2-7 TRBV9 TGTGCCAGCAGCGTAGAATCGGGAGTGGGCCACGAGCAGTACTTC CASSVESGVGHEQYF
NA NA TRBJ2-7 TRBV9 TGTGCCAGCAGCGCAGGTGAGGGGGCCTACGAGCAGTACTTC CASSAGEGAYEQYF
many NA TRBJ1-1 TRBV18 TGTGCCAGCTCACCACCGGTGAACACTGAAGCTTTCTTT CASSPPVNTEAFF
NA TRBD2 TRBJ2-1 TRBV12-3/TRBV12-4 TGTGCCAGCAGTACTGGACTAGCGGGGGATGAGCAGTTCTTC CASSTGLAGDEQFF
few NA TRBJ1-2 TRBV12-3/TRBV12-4 TGTGCCAGCAGACCTCCCGAGGGTGGCTACACCTTC CASRPPEGGYTF
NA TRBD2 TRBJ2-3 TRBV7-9 TGTGCCAGCAGCTTAGGCCTATCTAGCGGCCCTAGCACAGATACGCAGTATTTT CASSLGLSSGPSTDTQYF
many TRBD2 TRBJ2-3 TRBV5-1 TGCGCCAGCAGTAGCGGGAGGATGTCAGATACGCAGTATTTT CASSSGRMSDTQYF
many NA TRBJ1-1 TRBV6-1 TGTGCCAGCAGTGAAAGTGGGAAGGCTGAAGCTTTCTTT CASSESGKAEAFF
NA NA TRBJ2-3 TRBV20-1 TGCAGTGCTACACCCTACGCAGGGGTATTGGGCACAGATACGCAGTATTTT CSATPYAGVLGTDTQYF
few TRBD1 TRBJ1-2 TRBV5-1 TGCGCCAGCAGCCCGGGACAGCCGACTGATGGCTACACCTTC CASSPGQPTDGYTF
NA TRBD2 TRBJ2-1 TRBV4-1 TGCGCCAGCAGCCAAGGGGGAGGACTAGGTCCCATTGAGCAGTTCTTC CASSQGGGLGPIEQFF
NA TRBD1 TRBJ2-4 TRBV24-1 TGTGCCACCAGTGATCCCGGGACAGGGGGAAACATTCAGTACTTC CATSDPGTGGNIQYF
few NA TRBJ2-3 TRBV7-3 TGTGCCAGCAGCCCCGGCGGGGCTGGCACAGATACGCAGTATTTT CASSPGGAGTDTQYF
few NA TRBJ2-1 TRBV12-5 TGTGCTAGTGGCCATGGCGGTGGCGGTGAGCAGTTCTTC CASGHGGGGEQFF
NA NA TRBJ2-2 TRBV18 TGTGCCAGCTCACCGCCTAGCAAGCACACCGGGGAGCTGTTTTTT CASSPPSKHTGELFF
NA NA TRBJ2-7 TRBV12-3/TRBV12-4 TGTGCCAGCAGTCCGCAGGGGAATCGAAACGAGCAGTACTTC CASSPQGNRNEQYF
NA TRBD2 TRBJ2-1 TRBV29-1 TGCAGCGTTGATGGACTAGCGGGAGACTATGAGCAGTTCTTC CSVDGLAGDYEQFF
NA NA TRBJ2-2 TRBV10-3 TGTGCCATCAGTGGCGGGGCGAACACCGGGGAGCTGTTTTTT CAISGGANTGELFF
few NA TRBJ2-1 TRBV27 TGTGCCAGCAACCACCTACAGGAAAGCTCCTACAATGAGCAGTTCTTC CASNHLQESSYNEQFF
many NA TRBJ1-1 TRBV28 TGTGCCAGCAGCCGACCGAGCGAGACTGAAGCTTTCTTT CASSRPSETEAFF